The following is a T cell receptor (beta chain) sequence with its context. This clone has only one observation. Its antigen specificity is not known. No base-level quality is on record; no much larger clone is a single base apart. The donors were healthy, HIV-negative adults who had no recently reported acute infections or vaccinations. All donors were Caucasian adults living in Nashville, Tennessee, USA. CD4+ T cells were enriched by magnetic negative selection; naive cells were then positively selected on CD45RA, and the negative fraction formed the memory subset. Blood was collected by leukapheresis, and PBMCs were isolated by Ficoll-Histopaque density gradient centrifugation and then cryopreserved in liquid nitrogen vapor phase. Purity and quantity of every magnetically sorted T cell population were checked by analytical flow cytometry. Genomic DNA was isolated from every sorted fraction and measured by UV absorbance on a Nanodrop 2000c.

This record comes from a study of shared clonotypes between healthy human individuals (dated by TCRdb to the early 2020s). About the investigation overall: A few men and a couple of women, aged 18 to 49 years, made up the cohort. For each donor, CD4 naive and CD4 memory were each run on three plates, CD8 naive on two plates, and CD8 memory on one plate. To estimate repertoire size and how much clonotypes are shared between individuals, the study performed deep sequencing of blood TCR repertoires from a few healthy adults. To increase sequencing depth and limit assay-specific biases, different laboratories used diverse techniques to prepare libraries and sequence TCR repertoires. Per donor, leukapheresis produced somewhere between about 0.9 and 10 billion PBMCs. Points the paper makes about the study in general: The genetic and exposure-history diversity represented was limited by the small number of donors. Sampling was restricted to blood, and TCR repertoires in tissues likely differ from the TCR repertoires found in blood. Compared with non-shared clonotypes, clonotypes shared by all four sorted-subset donors had higher generation probabilities. Larger estimated clonotype richness was generally found for naive subsets than for memory subsets. Pairwise subsampling led to the expectation that sequencing depth would affect the degree of clonotype sharing among donors. When several donors were compared, the shared fraction of clonotypes was roughly 4.8% for naive CD4, 3.5% for naive CD8, roughly 2.5% for memory CD4, and 0.35% to 0.5% for memory CD8. Incomplete sequencing was indicated by rarefaction of sorted-subset datasets, despite the large sequencing depth.

TCR CDR3 regions were amplified from genomic DNA by multiplex PCR using the deep immunoSEQ assay. Extracted genomic DNA from each cell subset was spread evenly across all wells of several immunoSEQ 96-well plates, with each plate serving as a replicate. For sorted subsets, each replicate PCR was loaded with 200 ng genomic DNA, equivalent to approximately 27,000 T cell genomes. Purified libraries were quantified with a Qubit 3.0 fluorometer, sized on a Bioanalyzer 2100, and re-quantified with the KAPA Library Quantification kit. A separate single-read 150-cycle Illumina NextSeq 550 flow cell was used to sequence each immunoSEQ 96-well plate. As for the authors' bioinformatics: Because the immunoSEQ output included only junctional sequences and no quality scores, the filtering could not be the same as the filtering used for full-length reads. Sequences were annotated with PyIR, a Python wrapper for IgBLAST v1.9, using IMGT germline references to assign V/J genes and CDR3. Any read was removed if the V/J assignment was weak (E-value above 1e-6), the CDR3 was missing, or the read contained stop codons, out-of-frame junctions, or ambiguous translated residues. V3J clonotypes were defined by identical inferred V gene, J gene, and CDR3 amino acid sequence. The percentage overlap between two repertoires was calculated by dividing the number of shared unique clonotypes by the size of the smaller repertoire. RTK rarefaction, the Chao1 estimator, and Recon v2.1 estimates of unobserved clonotypes were used to assess repertoire richness. For all TCRbeta clonotypes obtained by the gDNA method from several donors, generation probabilities were computed with OLGA. In TCRdb, the immuneACCESS table is reduced to in-frame sequences with V and J assigned. These tables do not hold every clone; where another copy was compared, an unresolved V gene accounts for under half, and the others remain unexplained. That table gives V, J and clone size, and the DNA gave D and trimming. The sample records approximately 1,500,000 clones, around 97% of which are singletons. The ten largest make up over 1% of the sample.

CDR1 MNHEY and CDR2 SVGAGI are derived from the germline V gene. The CDR3 runs 14 amino acids, cysteine and phenylalanine included. This entry keeps only the CDR3 DNA: 42 bases, framed from base 1. V sheds 10 bases and J sheds 7 bases, leaving 20 bases between their ends. The chain couples TRBV6-5 to TRBJ1-5; a weak D assignment points to TRBD1 (6 bases agree). Sequenced input: naive CD4+ T cells sorted from blood. In the paper's terms, the cell subset or site label means: CD45RA+ positively selected. This TCR came from a man aged 30 to 39 in good health. The DNA sequence is given as TGTGCCACCCAACTACAGGGTCCGGGACAGCCCCAGCATTTT. This encodes CATQLQGPGQPQHF.